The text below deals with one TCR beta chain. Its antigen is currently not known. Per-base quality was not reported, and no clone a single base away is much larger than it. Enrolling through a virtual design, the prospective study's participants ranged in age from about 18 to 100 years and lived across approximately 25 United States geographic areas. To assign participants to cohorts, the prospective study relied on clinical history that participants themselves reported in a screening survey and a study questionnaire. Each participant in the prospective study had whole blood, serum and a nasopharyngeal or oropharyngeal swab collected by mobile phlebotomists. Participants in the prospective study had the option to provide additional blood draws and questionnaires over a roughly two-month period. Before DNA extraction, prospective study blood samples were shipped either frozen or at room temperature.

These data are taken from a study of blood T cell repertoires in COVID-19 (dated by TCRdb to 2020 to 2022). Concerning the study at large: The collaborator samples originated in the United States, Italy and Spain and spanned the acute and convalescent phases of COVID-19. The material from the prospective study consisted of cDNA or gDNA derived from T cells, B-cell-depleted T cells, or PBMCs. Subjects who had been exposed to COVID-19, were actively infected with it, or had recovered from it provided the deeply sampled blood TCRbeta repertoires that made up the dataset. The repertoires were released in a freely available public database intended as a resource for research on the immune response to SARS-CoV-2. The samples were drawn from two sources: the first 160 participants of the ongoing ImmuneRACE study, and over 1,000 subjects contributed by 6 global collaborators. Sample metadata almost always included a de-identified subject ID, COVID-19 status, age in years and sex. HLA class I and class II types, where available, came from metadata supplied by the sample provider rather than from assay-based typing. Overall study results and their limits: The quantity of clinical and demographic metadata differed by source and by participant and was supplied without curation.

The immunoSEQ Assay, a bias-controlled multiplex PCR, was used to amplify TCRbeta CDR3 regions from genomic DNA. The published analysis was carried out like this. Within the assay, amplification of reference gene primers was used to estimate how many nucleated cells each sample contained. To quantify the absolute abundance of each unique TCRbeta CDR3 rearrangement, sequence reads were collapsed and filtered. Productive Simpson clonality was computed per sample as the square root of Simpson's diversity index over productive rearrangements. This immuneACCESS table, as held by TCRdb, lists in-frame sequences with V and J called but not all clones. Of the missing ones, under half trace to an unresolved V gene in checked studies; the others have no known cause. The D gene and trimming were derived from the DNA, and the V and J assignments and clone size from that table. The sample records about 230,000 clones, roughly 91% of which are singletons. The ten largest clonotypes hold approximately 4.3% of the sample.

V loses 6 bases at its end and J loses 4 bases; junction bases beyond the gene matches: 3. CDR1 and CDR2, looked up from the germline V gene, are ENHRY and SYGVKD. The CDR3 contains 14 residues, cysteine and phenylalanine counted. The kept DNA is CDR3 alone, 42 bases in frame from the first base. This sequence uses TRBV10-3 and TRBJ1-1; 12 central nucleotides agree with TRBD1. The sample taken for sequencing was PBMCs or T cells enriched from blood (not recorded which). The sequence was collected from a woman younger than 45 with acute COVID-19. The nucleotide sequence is TGTGCCATCAGAGGGGACAGGGGGCTCACTGAAGCTTTCTTT. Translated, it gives CAIRGDRGLTEAFF.